The rows below give T cell receptor beta chains drawn from one sample of a study of cytomegalovirus exposure and HLA in healthy donors. Only in-frame clones appear in the TCRdb table, and some are missing; sequencing was by immunoSEQ multiplex PCR. The sample contains roughly 120,000 clones, around 88% of which appear only once. Sequenced material: PBMCs. These receptor sequences come from a young man in good health and CMV-seronegative. CDR3s include the opening cysteine and the closing phenylalanine or tryptophan. A D gene is named only where the DNA matches it firmly. Part of the rows lack a size; the others show once, few, many or a class for expanded clones.

cdr3_nt cdr3_aa clone_size d_call j_call v_call
TGTGCCAGCAGCCTGTCCCCTGCGGGAAACATTCAGTACTTC CASSLSPAGNIQYF NA NA TRBJ2-4 TRBV9
TGTGCCAGCAGCCCCAGCGGGAGGGGCTACAATGAGCAGTTCTTC CASSPSGRGYNEQFF NA TRBD2 TRBJ2-1 TRBV14
TGTGCCAGCAGCTCTCCCGTAGGGTCGGAGGCCTACGAGCAGTACTTC CASSSPVGSEAYEQYF NA NA TRBJ2-7 TRBV11-3
TGTGCCAGCAGTTCGGGACAGGGAGGGCCCCAGCATTTT CASSSGQGGPQHF NA TRBD1 TRBJ1-5 TRBV28
TGTGCCAGCAGTTATGTATCCAGCGGTAAGACCTACGAGCAGTACTTC CASSYVSSGKTYEQYF NA NA TRBJ2-7 TRBV6-5
TGTGCCAGCAGCTTAGGGCGGTCTGCAGGGGAGCAGTTCTTC CASSLGRSAGEQFF once NA TRBJ2-1 TRBV11-2
TGTGCCAGCAGTTTCAACGGCGAGGTAGCTTTCTTT CASSFNGEVAFF NA NA TRBJ1-1 TRBV27
TGTGCCAGCAGTCCCCCCCAGGGTTTAAGTTCACCCCTCCACTTT CASSPPQGLSSPLHF NA NA TRBJ1-6 TRBV6-6
TGTGCCAGCAATCCTTGGCCGGGAAACACCATATATTTT CASNPWPGNTIYF NA NA TRBJ1-3 TRBV28
TGTGCCAGCAGCTTGGGAGCTAATCAGCCCCAGCATTTT CASSLGANQPQHF NA NA TRBJ1-5 TRBV7-9
TGTGCCAGCAGCTTGCCTGGTCGGGTTGGTGGAAACACCATATATTTT CASSLPGRVGGNTIYF NA NA TRBJ1-3 TRBV5-5
TGTGCCAGCAGTTTTGACAGCTCCTACGAGCAGTACTTC CASSFDSSYEQYF once NA TRBJ2-7 TRBV28
TGTGCCAGCAGTTTGGGGACAACCTATGGCTACACCTTC CASSLGTTYGYTF NA NA TRBJ1-2 TRBV28
TGTGCCAGCAGTCGGGAGCGGGGGAATCAGCCCCAGCATTTT CASSRERGNQPQHF few NA TRBJ1-5 TRBV28
TGCGCCAGCAGCCAAGGACAGGGGGGCCTATCCGCTTTCAATGATGAGCAGTTCTTC CASSQGQGGLSAFNDEQFF NA TRBD1 TRBJ2-1 TRBV4-3
TGTGCCTGGACCGCCCCAGGGGCGAGCTCCTACGAGCAGTACTTC CAWTAPGASSYEQYF NA NA TRBJ2-7 TRBV30
TGTGCCAGCAGCTTATTGCGGGTACCCTTGGAGACCCAGTACTTC CASSLLRVPLETQYF NA NA TRBJ2-5 TRBV7-7
TGTGCCAGTAGTCGAGCCGACAGGGGCGTTAATGAGCAGTTCTTC CASSRADRGVNEQFF NA TRBD1 TRBJ2-1 TRBV19
TGTGCCAGCAGCGTTAGCCCTGACACCGGGGAGCTGTTTTTT CASSVSPDTGELFF NA NA TRBJ2-2 TRBV9
TGCAGCGTTGAAGAGCTTCTCTCTAGCGGGAGGTTTCAGCAGTACTTC CSVEELLSSGRFQQYF NA TRBD2 TRBJ2-7 TRBV29-1
TGTGCCAGCAGTGGGGGACAGTACAATGAGCAGTTCTTC CASSGGQYNEQFF NA TRBD1 TRBJ2-1 TRBV27
TGCAGCGTTGAAGACCCGACAAATGAGCAGTTCTTC CSVEDPTNEQFF NA NA TRBJ2-1 TRBV29-1
TGCGCCAGCAGTGAGGACAGGGGTTCTGACGAGCAGTACTTC CASSEDRGSDEQYF NA TRBD1 TRBJ2-7 TRBV10-1
TGTGCCAGCAGTGGGGGCAGGAGCAATCAGCCCCAGCATTTT CASSGGRSNQPQHF once NA TRBJ1-5 TRBV2
TGCGCCAGCAGTGGGGCAGGGTATACCGGGGAGCTGTTTTTT CASSGAGYTGELFF NA NA TRBJ2-2 TRBV10-1
TGTGCCAGCAGTCGGTCGCTATCGAGCACTGAAGCTTTCTTT CASSRSLSSTEAFF few NA TRBJ1-1 TRBV6-5
TGCGCCAGCCGACGGACAGAGGGAGCTAACTATGGCTACACCTTC CASRRTEGANYGYTF NA NA TRBJ1-2 TRBV5-1
TGTGCCAGCTCACCAGCCGGGACTGAGAACACTGAAGCTTTCTTT CASSPAGTENTEAFF NA NA TRBJ1-1 TRBV18